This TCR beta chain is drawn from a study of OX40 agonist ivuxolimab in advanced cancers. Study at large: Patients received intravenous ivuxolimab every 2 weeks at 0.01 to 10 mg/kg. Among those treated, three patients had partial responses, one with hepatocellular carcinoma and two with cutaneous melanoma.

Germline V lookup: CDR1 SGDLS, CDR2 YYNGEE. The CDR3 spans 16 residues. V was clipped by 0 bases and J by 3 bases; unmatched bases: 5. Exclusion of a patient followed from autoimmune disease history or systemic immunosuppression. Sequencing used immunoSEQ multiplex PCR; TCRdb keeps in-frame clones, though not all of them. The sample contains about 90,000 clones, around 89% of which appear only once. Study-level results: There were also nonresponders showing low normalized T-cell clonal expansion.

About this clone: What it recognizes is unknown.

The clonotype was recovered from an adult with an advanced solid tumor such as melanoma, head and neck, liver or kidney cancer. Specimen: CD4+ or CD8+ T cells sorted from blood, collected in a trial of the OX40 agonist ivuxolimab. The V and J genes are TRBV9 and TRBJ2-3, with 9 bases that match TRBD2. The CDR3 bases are TGTGCCAGCAGCGTAGGGGGACTAGCAGCAACAGATACGCAGTATTTT. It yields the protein CASSVGGLAATDTQYF. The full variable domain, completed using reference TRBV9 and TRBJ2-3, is DSGVTQTPKHLITATGQRVTLRCSPRSGDLSVYWYQQSLDQGLQFLIQYYNGEERAKGNILERFSAQQFPDLHSELNLSSLELGDSALYFCASSVGGLAATDTQYFGPGTRLTVL.